These 28 T cell receptor beta chains came from one sample sequenced in a study of shared clonotypes between healthy human individuals. TCRdb's copy holds only in-frame clones and misses some; the assay was immunoSEQ multiplex PCR. The sample includes roughly 1,100,000 clones, 65% to 80% of them seen just once. The sequencing input was memory CD4+ T cells sorted from blood. Indicated subset: CD45RA-negative fraction. Every receptor here comes from a young man in good health.

The chain joins TRBV11-2 to TRBJ1-2; no clear D gene. From germline, CDR1 is SGHAT and CDR2 FQNNGV. This CDR3 comprises 16 residues. Trimming took 1 base from V and 6 from J, leaving 18 bases between them. The CDR3 nucleotides are TGTGCCAGCAGCTTAGTTGTCACCCCAGCTTGGAATGGCTACACCTTC. This codes for CASSLVVTPAWNGYTF.

As to this clone: One end of the junction fails to match germline, which may point to a read error. The DNA of the CDR3 is TGCGCCAGCAGCCAAGTCCCGGAGTCCTGCGAGCAGTACTTC. This sequence encodes CASSQVPESCEQYF. This chain links TRBV4-3 with TRBJ2-7; no firm D call. CDR1 and CDR2 (germline): LGHNA, YSLEER. This CDR3 has 14 residues.

A few counts support this clone. This chain connects TRBV5-8 to TRBJ1-5; D is ambiguous. The CDR3 consists of 13 residues. CDR1 and CDR2 (germline): SGHTS, YDEGEE. The V end was cut by 2 bases, the J end by 4 bases, with 7 bases between. Written as DNA, the CDR3 is TGTGCCAGCAGCTTTCCGTCGAATCAGCCCCAGCATTTT. Protein: CASSFPSNQPQHF.

V gene TRBV19 combines with J gene TRBJ1-2, with TRBD1 as a possible D gene (6 bases). This CDR3 contains 14 residues. Germline CDR1 LNHDA, CDR2 SQIVND (reference sequence). With 5 bases removed from V and 0 bases from J, the gap between germline ends came to 10 bases. The CDR3 spells CASSSTGANYGYTF. The CDR3 nucleotides are TGTGCCAGTAGTTCGACAGGAGCTAACTATGGCTACACCTTC.

The chain has TRBV7-3 and TRBJ2-7; 8 bases are a match to TRBD1. The CDR3 consists of 14 residues. Germline CDR1 reads SGHTA; CDR2 reads FQGTGA. The V segment lost 0 bases and the J segment 7 bases; nucleotides outside the gene matches: 5. Here the CDR3 DNA reads TGTGCCAGCAGCTTAACGACAGGGGCGGGGGAGCAGTACTTC. It specifies CASSLTTGAGEQYF.

This chain connects TRBV25-1 to TRBJ1-2; D may be TRBD1 (6 bases). V was cut by 1 base and J by 4 bases, with 16 bases left in between. Germline values: CDR1 MGHDK, CDR2 SYGVNS. The CDR3 totals 16 residues. CDR3 coding DNA: TGTGCCAGCAGTGAATCCCCGAGCGGGGGCCTCTATGGCTACACCTTC. Protein: CASSESPSGGLYGYTF.

For the CDR3, the DNA is TGTGCCAGCAGCCGAGGACAGGCGAGGGGCAATTCACCCCTCCACTTT. Its translation is CASSRGQARGNSPLHF. This chain connects TRBV5-4 to TRBJ1-6; TRBD1 matches at 7 bases. The CDR3 runs 16 residues. Trimming at V came to 4 bases and at J to 7 bases, leaving 11 bases not matched to a gene. Germline V gives CDR1 SGHNT, CDR2 YYREEE (reference sequence).

About this clone itself: This same CDR3 is encoded by further DNA sequences in the sample. The V and J genes are TRBV7-9 and TRBJ1-2; D is uncertain. CDR1 is SEHNR, CDR2 FQNEAQ, per germline (reference sequence). Trimming removed 1 base at V and 2 bases at J, with 8 bases between. The CDR3 consists of 14 residues. This chain's CDR3 is CASSLGQPNYGYTF. The DNA of the CDR3 is TGTGCCAGCAGCTTAGGGCAGCCCAACTATGGCTACACCTTC.

V gene TRBV10-1 combines with J gene TRBJ2-1; the match to TRBD2 covers 14 bases. CDR1 is WNHNN, CDR2 SYGVQD, per germline (reference sequence). This CDR3 is 17 amino acids long. V shed 0 bases, J shed 8 bases, and the junction held 6 bases outside the gene matches. CDR3 DNA sequence: TGCGCCAGCAGTGAGTCCCCGGGACTAGCGGGAGTTGATGAGCAGTTCTTC. Encoded protein: CASSESPGLAGVDEQFF.

The CDR3 coding sequence is TGCGCCAGCAGGACAGGGCCCGGGGAGCTGTTTTTT. As protein: CASRTGPGELFF. The V gene is TRBV10-2, the J gene TRBJ2-2, with TRBD1 identical over 7 bases. With V trimmed by 6 bases and J by 6 bases, 1 base remained unmatched. Germline lookup yields CDR1 WSHSY and CDR2 SAAADI. The CDR3 extends over 12 amino acids.

The chain has TRBV29-1 and TRBJ1-1; TRBD1 matches 7 bases. From germline, CDR1 is SQVTM and CDR2 ANQGSEA. The ends lost 6 bases at V and 1 base at J; junction bases unmatched: 11. The CDR3 sequence is 15 residues long. CDR3 coding DNA: TGCAGCGTCTTTGGACAGGCACAATCGAACACTGAAGCTTTCTTT. This codes for CSVFGQAQSNTEAFF.

This chain joins TRBV11-2 and TRBJ1-3, with no clear D. Germline values: CDR1 SGHAT, CDR2 FQNNGV. This CDR3 region has 11 residues. Trimming took off 5 bases at V and 9 bases at J, with 8 bases between the two ends. CDR3 residues: CASSPKGTIYF. In DNA, the CDR3 is TGTGCCAGCAGCCCCAAGGGCACCATATATTTT.

This clone turned up a few times. The V gene is TRBV28, the J gene TRBJ2-7; perhaps TRBD2 as D (5 bases). CDR3 length: 14 residues. Germline CDR1 reads MDHEN; CDR2 reads SYDVKM. V lost 2 bases, J lost 5 bases, and 13 bases lay in between. The CDR3 bases are TGTGCCAGCAGTTTACCGGGGTCTGAGCACGAGCAGTACTTC. Protein sequence: CASSLPGSEHEQYF.

V is TRBV30 and J is TRBJ2-7; 13 bases fit TRBD2. The germline gives CDR1 GTSNPN, CDR2 SVGIG (reference sequence). This CDR3 is built from 19 residues. J was trimmed by 3 bases and V by 3 bases; bases with no gene match: 17. CDR3 nucleotides: TGTGCCTGGAGCCCGCAACTGCGGACTAGCGGGAGAGAAGACTACGAGCAGTACTTC. The encoded protein is CAWSPQLRTSGREDYEQYF.

The CDR3 spells CANPPGLKVVGVGTQYF. The DNA for the CDR3 is TGTGCCAACCCTCCGGGACTGAAAGTGGTTGGGGTAGGTACGCAGTATTTT. V and J are TRBV14 and TRBJ2-3; tentatively, D is TRBD2 (6 bases). Trimming removed 10 bases from V and 8 bases from J, with 31 bases in between. This CDR3 contains 17 residues. Germline CDR1 is SGHDN and CDR2 is FVKESK.

This chain uses TRBV25-1 with TRBJ2-6; 13 positions match TRBD2. This CDR3 has 18 amino acids. CDR1 is MGHDK, CDR2 SYGVNS, per germline. V gave up 5 bases and J gave up 1 base; unmatched junction bases: 5. CDR3 DNA sequence: TGTGCCAGCAGTCCGCAGACTAGCGGGAGGTCTGGGGCCAACGTCCTGACTTTC. Its translation: CASSPQTSGRSGANVLTF.

This clone was seen only a few times. This CDR3 is also generated by other DNA sequences in the sample. The chain couples TRBV5-1 to TRBJ2-3; 12 nucleotides agree with TRBD2. The germline V gene has CDR1 SGHRS and CDR2 YFSETQ. The CDR3 totals 16 residues. V lost 2 bases and J lost 6; bases outside the gene matches: 7. Written as DNA, the CDR3 is TGCGCCAGCAGCTTAGGGACTAGCGGGCCCCCCGATACGCAGTATTTT. Residues: CASSLGTSGPPDTQYF.

The rearrangement links TRBV11-2 to TRBJ1-2; a possible D gene is TRBD1 (6 bases). Between the trimmed V and J ends, which lost 4 bases and 0 bases, there was a span of 15 bases. The CDR3 is made up of 16 amino acids. The germline gives CDR1 SGHAT, CDR2 FQNNGV. The CDR3 sequence: CASSWGRTAANYGYTF. The CDR3 DNA follows: TGTGCCAGCAGCTGGGGAAGGACAGCAGCTAACTATGGCTACACCTTC.

This chain uses TRBV5-6 with TRBJ2-3, with D maybe TRBD1 (5 bases). The germline V and J ends were trimmed by 2 bases and 1 base, with 11 bases remaining between them. CDR1 SGHDT and CDR2 YYEEEE come from the germline V gene. CDR3 length: 15 residues. CDR3 DNA sequence: TGTGCCAGCAGCTTTGACAGAACAGGCACAGATACGCAGTATTTT. It codes for CASSFDRTGTDTQYF.

The rearrangement joins TRBV6-1 to TRBJ2-2, with 10 positions matching TRBD1. CDR1 and CDR2 (germline): MNHNS, SASEGT. This CDR3 is built from 19 residues. J was trimmed by 4 bases and V by 2 bases; bases with no gene match: 13. The chain's CDR3 is CASSEPVSMDRGSTGELFF. The CDR3 DNA follows: TGTGCCAGCAGTGAACCGGTTTCGATGGACAGGGGGTCCACCGGGGAGCTGTTTTTT.

This clone has ten or more counts. This chain joins TRBV6-4 and TRBJ2-2, with 7 bases aligning to TRBD1. Germline V CDR1 and CDR2: MRHNA, SNTAGT. The junction had 2 bases not matched to a gene; V was cut back by 4 bases and J by 0 bases. This CDR3 has 15 amino acids. The CDR3 DNA reads as TGTGCCAGCAGTGGGGGACAGTCGAACACCGGGGAGCTGTTTTTT. Translation gives CASSGGQSNTGELFF.

This rearrangement joins TRBV5-6 to TRBJ1-1; D is possibly TRBD1 (5 bases). V lost 4 bases and J 1 base, leaving 14 bases between the germline ends. Germline V gene sequence: CDR1 SGHDT, CDR2 YYEEEE. The CDR3 is 15 residues long. In nucleotides, the CDR3 is TGTGCCAGCAGCGTAGGGGACTTTAGGAACACTGAAGCTTTCTTT. Translating gives CASSVGDFRNTEAFF.

The chain carries TRBV29-1 and TRBJ2-5; D ambiguous. Germline lookup yields CDR1 SQVTM and CDR2 ANQGSEA. The V and J ends lost 7 bases and 4 bases respectively, with 10 bases between them. CDR3 length: 11 amino acids. CDR3 sequence reads: CSGRFGETQYF. The CDR3 coding sequence is TGCAGCGGTAGGTTCGGAGAGACCCAGTACTTC.

This clone has just one count. The gene calls are TRBV5-1 and TRBJ2-1; 8 bases match TRBD2. The germline V gene has CDR1 SGHRS and CDR2 YFSETQ. The CDR3 spans 16 residues. V lost 2 bases to trimming and J lost 6 bases; unmatched junction nucleotides: 10. The CDR3 protein is CASSFGASGGFNEQFF. In nucleotides, the CDR3 is TGCGCCAGCAGCTTTGGGGCCAGCGGGGGTTTCAATGAGCAGTTCTTC. Full variable domain (rest looked up from reference TRBV5-1 and TRBJ2-1): KAGVTQTPRYLIKTRGQQVTLSCSPISGHRSVSWYQQTPGQGLQFLFEYFSETQRNKGNFPGRFSGRQFSNSRSEMNVSTLELGDSALYLCASSFGASGGFNEQFFGPGTRLTVL.

This rearrangement joins TRBV5-6 to TRBJ2-7; maybe TRBD1 (5 bases). Germline loops: CDR1 SGHDT, CDR2 YYEEEE. The length of the CDR3 is 14 residues. V shed 4 bases and J shed 9 bases, with 20 bases lying between them. The CDR3, as DNA: TGTGCCAGCAGCCCCGTGGGGCAGGGAAGGCGGCAGTACTTC. Its translation is CASSPVGQGRRQYF.

V usage is TRBV11-2 and J usage is TRBJ2-3; the D call may be TRBD1 or TRBD2 (6 bases each). This CDR3 has 15 residues. Germline values: CDR1 SGHAT, CDR2 FQNNGV. Trimming shortened V by 4 bases and J by 5 bases, and 16 bases separated the two germline ends. This chain's CDR3 is CASSWREQGRDTQYF. The CDR3 coding sequence is TGTGCCAGCAGCTGGCGGGAACAGGGTAGAGATACGCAGTATTTT.

J is TRBJ2-3 and V is TRBV27, with D possibly matching TRBD1 (5 bases). The CDR3 length is 15 residues. Trimming removed 2 bases at V and 1 base at J, with 10 bases between. From germline, CDR1 is MNHEY and CDR2 SMNVEV (reference sequence). The CDR3 bases are TGTGCCAGCAGTTTACAGGGCGTCGGCACAGATACGCAGTATTTT. Translated: CASSLQGVGTDTQYF.

As to this clone: With a much larger clone just one base away, this may be a read error. V and J are TRBV25-1 and TRBJ2-1; D is undetermined. Trimming stripped 3 bases from V and 2 bases from J, with 2 bases between. From germline, CDR1 is MGHDK and CDR2 SYGVNS. This CDR3 has 12 amino acids. Here the CDR3 reads CASSDPYNEQFF. The CDR3 coding sequence is TGTGCCAGCAGTGATCCCTACAATGAGCAGTTCTTC.